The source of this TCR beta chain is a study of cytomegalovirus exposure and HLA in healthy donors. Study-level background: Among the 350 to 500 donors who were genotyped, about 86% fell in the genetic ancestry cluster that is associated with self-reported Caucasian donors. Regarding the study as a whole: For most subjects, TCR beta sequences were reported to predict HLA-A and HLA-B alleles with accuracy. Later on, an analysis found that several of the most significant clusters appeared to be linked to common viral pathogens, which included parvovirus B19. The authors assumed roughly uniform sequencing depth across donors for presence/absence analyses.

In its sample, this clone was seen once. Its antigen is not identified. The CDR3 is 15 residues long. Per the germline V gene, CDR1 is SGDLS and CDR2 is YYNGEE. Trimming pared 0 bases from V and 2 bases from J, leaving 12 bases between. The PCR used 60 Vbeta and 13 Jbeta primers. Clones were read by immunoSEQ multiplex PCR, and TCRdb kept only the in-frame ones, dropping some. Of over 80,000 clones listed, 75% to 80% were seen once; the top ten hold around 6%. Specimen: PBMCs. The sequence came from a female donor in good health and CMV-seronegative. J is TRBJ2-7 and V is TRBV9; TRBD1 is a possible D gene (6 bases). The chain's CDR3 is CASSVAAGAPYEQYF. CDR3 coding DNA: TGTGCCAGCAGCGTAGCCGCAGGGGCGCCCTACGAGCAGTACTTC. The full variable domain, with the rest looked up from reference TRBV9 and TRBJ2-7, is DSGVTQTPKHLITATGQRVTLRCSPRSGDLSVYWYQQSLDQGLQFLIQYYNGEERAKGNILERFSAQQFPDLHSELNLSSLELGDSALYFCASSVAAGAPYEQYFGPGTRLTVT.